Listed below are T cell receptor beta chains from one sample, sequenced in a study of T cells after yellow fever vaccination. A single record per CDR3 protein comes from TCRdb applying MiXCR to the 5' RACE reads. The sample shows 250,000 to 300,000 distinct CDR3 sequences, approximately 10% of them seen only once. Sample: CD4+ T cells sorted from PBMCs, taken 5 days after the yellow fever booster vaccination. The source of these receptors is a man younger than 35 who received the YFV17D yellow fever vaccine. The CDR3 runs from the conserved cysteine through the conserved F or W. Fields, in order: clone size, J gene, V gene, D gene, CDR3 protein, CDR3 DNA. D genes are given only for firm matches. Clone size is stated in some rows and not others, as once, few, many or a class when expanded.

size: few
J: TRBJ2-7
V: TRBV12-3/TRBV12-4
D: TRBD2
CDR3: CASSLALTSGAGYEQYF
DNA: TGTGCCAGCAGTTTAGCTTTGACTAGCGGGGCCGGGTACGAGCAGTACTTC

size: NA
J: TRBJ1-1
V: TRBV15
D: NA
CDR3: CATSLGRVLGTEAFF
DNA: TGTGCCACCAGCTTAGGGCGGGTCTTGGGGACTGAAGCTTTCTTT

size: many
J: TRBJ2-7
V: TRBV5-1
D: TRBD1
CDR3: CASSNSPGTGIYEQYF
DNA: TGCGCCAGCAGCAACAGTCCCGGGACAGGTATCTACGAGCAGTACTTC

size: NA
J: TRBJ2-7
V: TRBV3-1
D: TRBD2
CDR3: CASSPSGGAREQYF
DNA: TGTGCCAGCAGCCCTAGCGGGGGGGCGAGGGAGCAGTACTTC

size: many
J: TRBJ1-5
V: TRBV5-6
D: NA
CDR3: CASSTGQLHGPQHF
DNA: TGTGCCAGCAGCACTGGACAGCTCCACGGGCCCCAGCATTTT

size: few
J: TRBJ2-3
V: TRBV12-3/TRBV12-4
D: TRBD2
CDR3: CASSDGLAGGPDTQYF
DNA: TGTGCCAGCAGTGATGGACTAGCGGGGGGGCCGGATACGCAGTATTTT

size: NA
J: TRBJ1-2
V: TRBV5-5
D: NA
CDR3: CASSQGPSSNYGYTF
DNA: TGTGCCAGCAGCCAGGGCCCCAGTAGTAACTATGGCTACACCTTC

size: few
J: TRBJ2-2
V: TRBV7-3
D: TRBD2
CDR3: CASSLSLAGTGELFF
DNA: TGTGCCAGCAGCTTAAGCCTAGCGGGCACCGGGGAGCTGTTTTTT

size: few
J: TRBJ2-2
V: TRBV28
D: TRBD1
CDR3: CASSLTTGGGELFF
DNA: TGTGCCAGCAGTTTAACGACAGGGGGCGGGGAGCTGTTTTTT

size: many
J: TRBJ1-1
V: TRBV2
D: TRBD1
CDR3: CASSEQGVEAFF
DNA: TGTGCCAGCAGTGAACAGGGGGTGGAAGCTTTCTTT

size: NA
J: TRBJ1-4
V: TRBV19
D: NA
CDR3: CASSLRDPPGKLFF
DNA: TGTGCCAGTAGTCTCCGGGACCCCCCGGGGAAGCTGTTTTTT

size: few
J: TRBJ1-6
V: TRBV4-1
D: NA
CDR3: CASSHPGARNSPLHF
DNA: TGCGCCAGCAGCCATCCAGGGGCGCGGAATTCACCCCTCCACTTT

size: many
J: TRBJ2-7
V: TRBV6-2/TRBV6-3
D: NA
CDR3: CASSYSTSVQYF
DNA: TGTGCCAGCAGTTACTCGACCTCCGTCCAGTACTTC